The 3 T cell receptor beta chains reported below all come from one sample, sequenced in a study of monozygotic twins with inflammatory bowel disease (dated by TCRdb to the late 2010s). To prepare the library, 5' RACE was applied. The listed sequencing device is Illumina HiSeq 2500. Reads reprocessed by TCRdb are summarized as one entry per CDR3 protein sequence, and DNA is absent. The sample's table covers just under 45,000 distinct CDR3 sequences. The ten largest clones add up to 5.3% of the sample. Material for sequencing was blood. The receptor set was obtained from a human donor with ulcerative colitis or Crohn's disease, or a healthy co-twin of an affected twin (not recorded which).

The chain has TRBV20-1 and TRBJ2-4; TCRdb indicates TRBD1, and absent DNA this call remains unverified. The CDR3 covers 17 residues. Germline CDR1 reads DFQATT; CDR2 reads SNEGSKA (reference sequence). CDR3 loop: CSATPGDSPLAKNIQYF.

J is TRBJ2-3 and V is TRBV12-3 or TRBV12-4; without DNA, the TCRdb call of TRBD2 cannot be checked. This CDR3 comprises 14 residues. The CDR3 loop reads CASSLDGEGDTQYF.

V and J are TRBV20-1 and TRBJ1-2; TCRdb returns TRBD1, unconfirmable since there is no DNA. The germline gives CDR1 DFQATT, CDR2 SNEGSKA (reference sequence). CDR3 length: 15 residues. Here the CDR3 reads CSATTPDRVRYGYTF.